Listed below are T cell receptor beta chains from one sample, sequenced in a study of T cells in Graves' hyperthyroidism and ophthalmopathy. Via MiXCR, TCRdb re-called the multiplex PCR reads, giving one row per CDR3 protein. The sample records about half a million distinct CDR3 sequences, around 20% being singletons. Sample: blood. Receptors originate from a man between 18 and 35 years old with Graves' hyperthyroidism. The CDR3 runs from the conserved cysteine through the conserved F or W. D genes are given only for firm matches. Size values are once, few and many counts, or a class for expanded clones, and some rows have none.

TGTGCCAGCAGTTTAGAGGGGGGATTAAAATATGGCTACACCTTC CASSLEGGLKYGYTF many NA TRBJ1-2 15 TRBV12-3/TRBV12-4
TGCAGTGCTTCGCGGACAGATACGCAGTATTTT CSASRTDTQYF few NA TRBJ2-3 11 TRBV20-1
TGTGCCAGCAGTCCCGGACCGAACACTGAATCTTTCTTT CASSPGPNTESFF NA NA TRBJ1-1 13 TRBV12-3/TRBV12-4
TGTGCCTGCGCCCCCGGAGGGGCCGGTCAGCCCCGGCATTTT CACAPGGAGQPRHF NA NA TRBJ1-5 14 TRBV27
TGTGCCAGCAGCTTAAAGCCGTCGCGCTACAATCAGCCCCAGCATTTT CASSLKPSRYNQPQHF many NA TRBJ1-5 16 TRBV11-2
TGTGCCAGCAGCTTAGGGGCGGGAGGGGAGGAGACCCAGTACTTC CASSLGAGGEETQYF NA TRBD2 TRBJ2-5 15 TRBV7-3
TGTGCCAGTAGTACCAGGATCGGGCAAGAGACCCAGTACTTC CASSTRIGQETQYF NA NA TRBJ2-5 14 TRBV19
TGTGCCAGCAGCCCGCAAGGGACAGGGGAGGCTTTCTTT CASSPQGTGEAFF many TRBD1 TRBJ1-1 13 TRBV13
TGTGCCAGCAGTTTATGGGGGGCGGGGACTGAAGCTTTCTTT CASSLWGAGTEAFF many NA TRBJ1-1 14 TRBV27
TGTGCCACCAGTTCGGACAATAGCAATCAGCCCCAGCATTTT CATSSDNSNQPQHF NA NA TRBJ1-5 14 TRBV24-1
TGTGCCAGCAGCTTACAGGGGCAGGTACATCCGATCACCCACTATGGCTACACCTTC CASSLQGQVHPITHYGYTF many NA TRBJ1-2 19 TRBV11-2
TGTGCCAGCAGTCCCGGACTAGCGGGAGGTACCGCGCAGTACTTC CASSPGLAGGTAQYF few TRBD2 TRBJ2-7 15 TRBV27
TGTGCCAGTAGGACCACAGGGGGCTCTGGCTACACCTTC CASRTTGGSGYTF many TRBD1 TRBJ1-2 13 TRBV19
TGTGCCAGCAGCTTATTTAGGCGGGGAAAAGAGACCCAGTACTTC CASSLFRRGKETQYF NA NA TRBJ2-5 15 TRBV5-6
TGTGCCAGCAAGCTCAGGGAGTCACGCACTGAAGCTTTCTTT CASKLRESRTEAFF NA NA TRBJ1-1 14 TRBV28
TGTGCCAGTAGACAGGGGGCGAATGGCTACACCTTC CASRQGANGYTF many TRBD1 TRBJ1-2 12 TRBV19
TGTGCCACCAGTGTTAGAACCACAACCACCGGGGAGCTGTTTTTT CATSVRTTTTGELFF many NA TRBJ2-2 15 TRBV24-1
TGTGCCAGCAGTGGTCCCGGGACAGATGGCTACACCTTC CASSGPGTDGYTF NA TRBD1 TRBJ1-2 13 TRBV6-1
TGTGCCAGCAGCCGGGACAGGGGGCAAAGAGCCAAAAACATTCAGTACTTC CASSRDRGQRAKNIQYF NA TRBD1 TRBJ2-4 17 TRBV12-3/TRBV12-4
TGTGCCAGCAGGGTGGGACCTTGGGGCTACACCTTC CASRVGPWGYTF many NA TRBJ1-2 12 TRBV2
TGTGCCAGCAGAAAACTAGCGGGGGTAACCGGGGAGCTGTTTTTT CASRKLAGVTGELFF many TRBD2 TRBJ2-2 15 TRBV6-1
TGTGCCAGCAGCCCCCTTCATCGTATGAACGGGGGCTTCGGGGAGCTGTTTTTT CASSPLHRMNGGFGELFF few NA TRBJ2-2 18 TRBV11-1
TGTGCTAGTGGTTCGACAGGGTTTGGGACTGAAGCTTTCTTT CASGSTGFGTEAFF many TRBD1 TRBJ1-1 14 TRBV12-5
TGTGCCAGCAGTCCGGGACTTCCCAGCTATGGCTACACCTTC CASSPGLPSYGYTF many NA TRBJ1-2 14 TRBV27
TGTGCCACCAACTTGGAACAGGAGGATCAGCCCCAGCATTTT CATNLEQEDQPQHF NA NA TRBJ1-5 14 TRBV28
TGTGCCAGCTGCGACAGGGGCCTCAACGTCTATAGCAATCAGCCCCAGCATTTT CASCDRGLNVYSNQPQHF many TRBD1 TRBJ1-5 18 TRBV28
TGTGCCAGCAGTTTTCTCGCCGGGCCGGGAAATCAGCCCCAGCATTTT CASSFLAGPGNQPQHF NA NA TRBJ1-5 16 TRBV12-3/TRBV12-4
TGTGCCAGCAGCTCGGACACTGAAGCTTTCTTT CASSSDTEAFF many NA TRBJ1-1 11 TRBV11-2
TGTGCCATCAGCCCAAACCAAGAGACCCAGTACTTC CAISPNQETQYF many NA TRBJ2-5 12 TRBV10-3
TGTGCCAGCAGTTTATTTGGGCTCCTGAACACTGAAGCTTTCTTT CASSLFGLLNTEAFF few NA TRBJ1-1 15 TRBV28
TGTGCCAGCAGCTTTCTAGGAGAAGAGACCCAGTACTTC CASSFLGEETQYF many NA TRBJ2-5 13 TRBV11-3
TGTGCCAGCAGCCCCCACGGGAGGGTGCGCTACTTCAATGAAAAACTGTTTTTT CASSPHGRVRYFNEKLFF NA NA TRBJ1-4 18 TRBV9
TGTGCCAGCAGTTACGTAACAGGGGGACGGGAGCAGTACTTC CASSYVTGGREQYF NA TRBD1 TRBJ2-7 14 TRBV6-5
TGTGCCAGCAGCCCCAGAACGGGCGGGGAGCTGTTTTTT CASSPRTGGELFF NA NA TRBJ2-2 13 TRBV12-3/TRBV12-4
TGTGCCAGCAAGGGGGGGGGGCAAGAGACCCAGTACTTC CASKGGGQETQYF NA NA TRBJ2-5 13 TRBV6-1
TGTGCCACCAGCCCCTCGACAGGCTATGGCTACACCTTC CATSPSTGYGYTF few NA TRBJ1-2 13 TRBV24-1
TGTGCCAGCAGCTCCGAGTACCAAGAGACCCAGTACTTC CASSSEYQETQYF NA NA TRBJ2-5 13 TRBV11-2
TGTGCCAGCAGTCAACCCCTCTTAGGGGGCAGCACCGGGGAGCTGTTTTTT CASSQPLLGGSTGELFF NA TRBD1 TRBJ2-2 17 TRBV9
TGTGCCAGTAGTGAAACAGGGAAGGACTATGGCTACACCTTC CASSETGKDYGYTF many NA TRBJ1-2 14 TRBV19
TGTGCCAGCAGTACCCGCCGGCCTATTTACGAGCAGTACTTC CASSTRRPIYEQYF many NA TRBJ2-7 14 TRBV6-2/TRBV6-3
TGTGCCAGTAGTATCATCGGTTCCTACGAGCAGTACTTC CASSIIGSYEQYF many NA TRBJ2-7 13 TRBV19
TGCAGTGCTAGCGAAGGGTTGGCCTACGAGCAGTACTTC CSASEGLAYEQYF NA NA TRBJ2-7 13 TRBV20-1
TGCAGTGCTTTCGACAGGGGGACGATGAACACTGAAGCTTTCTTT CSAFDRGTMNTEAFF many TRBD1 TRBJ1-1 15 TRBV20-1